These 5 T cell receptor beta chains share one sample of origin, sequenced in a study of cytomegalovirus exposure and HLA in healthy donors. Vbeta (60) and Jbeta (13) primers were used in the PCR. Profiling relied on immunoSEQ multiplex PCR, and the TCRdb table lists in-frame clones only, not all of them. Of approximately 110,000 clones listed, over 65% were seen once; the top ten hold 5.4%. Source material: PBMCs. Source of these receptors: a woman in her twenties or thirties in good health and CMV-seropositive.

This clone appeared a few times. This sequence joins TRBV19 and TRBJ1-4; D perhaps matches TRBD1 (5 bases). This CDR3 is 15 amino acids long. CDR1 and CDR2 from the germline V gene are LNHDA and SQIVND (reference sequence). Trimming took off 6 bases at V and 3 bases at J, with 14 bases between the two ends. Here the CDR3 reads CASSPRAGANEKLFF. CDR3 sequence (DNA): TGTGCCAGTAGCCCCAGGGCGGGAGCTAATGAAAAACTGTTTTTT.

The CDR3 bases are TGTGCCAGCAGACAATCCCGGACAGGAGGCTACACCTTC. Encoded protein: CASRQSRTGGYTF. The chain couples TRBV6-5 to TRBJ1-2; 7 nucleotides align to TRBD1. The CDR3 is made up of 13 amino acids. V lost 6 bases to trimming and J lost 8 bases; unmatched junction nucleotides: 9. Germline V gene lookup returns CDR1 MNHEY and CDR2 SVGAGI.

This sequence joins TRBV5-1 and TRBJ2-7, with D unresolved. Between the trimmed V and J ends, which lost 1 base and 2 bases, there was a span of 10 bases. Germline V gene lookup returns CDR1 SGHRS and CDR2 YFSETQ. The CDR3 totals 14 residues. CDR3 nucleotide sequence: TGCGCCAGCAGCTTGAGTCAGGCAACCTACGAGCAGTACTTC. Amino acids: CASSLSQATYEQYF.

The chain has TRBV10-3 and TRBJ2-5, with TRBD1 matching 10 bases. CDR3 size: 14 residues. The V segment lost 6 bases and the J segment 3 bases; nucleotides outside the gene matches: 4. CDR1 ENHRY and CDR2 SYGVKD come from the germline V gene. In DNA, the CDR3 is TGTGCCATCAGCAGGACAGGGGGAGAAGAGACCCAGTACTTC. Amino acids: CAISRTGGEETQYF.

This chain joins TRBV10-1 and TRBJ2-3; tentatively, D is TRBD2 (6 bases). This CDR3 is built from 14 residues. Per germline, CDR1 WNHNN and CDR2 SYGVQD (reference sequence). Between the trimmed V and J ends, which lost 6 bases and 2 bases, there was a span of 12 bases. The CDR3 sequence is CASRRDGSTDTQYF. In DNA, the CDR3 is TGCGCCAGCAGGCGGGACGGATCCACAGATACGCAGTATTTT.